This T cell receptor (beta chain) was sequenced during a study of cytomegalovirus exposure and HLA in healthy donors. Looking at the study overall: T cells numbering around 190 million yielded 95 million to 140 million unique TCR beta sequences in an earlier analysis.

Study results and caveats: In a later analysis, TCR association rates varied by HLA locus: DRB1 most, HLA-C fewest. In a later analysis, most CMV-associated TCR beta chains appeared HLA-restricted.

Both 60 Vbeta primers and 13 Jbeta primers went into the PCR. Sequencing was performed with immunoSEQ multiplex PCR; in TCRdb, only in-frame clones are kept and a portion is missing. The data contain about 97,000 clones, around 85% of them singletons. Details on this clone: Its cognate antigen is unknown.

This CDR3 spans 15 amino acids. The V gene lost 0 bases and the J gene lost 2 bases, with 11 bases spanning the gap. CDR1 is SGHRS, CDR2 YFSETQ, per germline. The chain joins TRBV5-1 to TRBJ1-2; D is unresolved. Material: PBMCs. The TCR was taken from a man aged 25 to 45 in good health and CMV-seronegative. The CDR3 here is CASSLGHSLNYGYTF. The CDR3 nucleotides read TGCGCCAGCAGCTTGGGTCACAGTTTGAACTATGGCTACACCTTC.